This T cell receptor (beta chain) is from a study of cytomegalovirus exposure and HLA in healthy donors. Overall study: Roughly 80 million unique TCRs from HLA-typed donors were held in an early data release.

Study-wide points: TCR beta chain V- and J-gene trimming was linked, in a later analysis, to a missense variant in DCLRE1C.

As regards this clone: No antigen is known for it.

CDR3 length: 13 amino acids. Germline V CDR1 and CDR2: SQVTM, ANQGSEA. The germline V and J ends were trimmed by 6 bases and 3 bases, with 12 bases remaining between them. PCR employed 60 Vbeta and 13 Jbeta primers. Clones were read by immunoSEQ multiplex PCR, and TCRdb kept only the in-frame ones, dropping some. The data contain about 120,000 clones, about 74% of them singletons. The source of this sequence is a young man in good health and CMV-seropositive. The gene calls are TRBV29-1 and TRBJ1-5, with D maybe TRBD1 (6 bases). Sequencing was done on a sample of PBMCs. The CDR3 region is CSVRDNYNQPQHF. CDR3 DNA sequence: TGCAGCGTCCGGGACAACTACAATCAGCCCCAGCATTTT.